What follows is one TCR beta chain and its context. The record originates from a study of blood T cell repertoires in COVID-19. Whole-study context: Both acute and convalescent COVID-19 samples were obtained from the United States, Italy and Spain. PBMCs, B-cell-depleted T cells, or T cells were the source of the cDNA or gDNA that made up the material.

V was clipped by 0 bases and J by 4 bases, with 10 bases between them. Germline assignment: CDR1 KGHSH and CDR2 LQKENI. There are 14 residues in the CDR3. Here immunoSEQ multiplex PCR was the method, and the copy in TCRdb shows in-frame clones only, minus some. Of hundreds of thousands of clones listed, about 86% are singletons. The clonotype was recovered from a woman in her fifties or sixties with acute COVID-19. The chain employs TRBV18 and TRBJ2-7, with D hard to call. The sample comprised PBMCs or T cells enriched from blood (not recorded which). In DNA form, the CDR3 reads TGTGCCAGCTCACCACCGTTCAGAACGTACGAGCAGTACTTC. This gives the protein CASSPPFRTYEQYF.